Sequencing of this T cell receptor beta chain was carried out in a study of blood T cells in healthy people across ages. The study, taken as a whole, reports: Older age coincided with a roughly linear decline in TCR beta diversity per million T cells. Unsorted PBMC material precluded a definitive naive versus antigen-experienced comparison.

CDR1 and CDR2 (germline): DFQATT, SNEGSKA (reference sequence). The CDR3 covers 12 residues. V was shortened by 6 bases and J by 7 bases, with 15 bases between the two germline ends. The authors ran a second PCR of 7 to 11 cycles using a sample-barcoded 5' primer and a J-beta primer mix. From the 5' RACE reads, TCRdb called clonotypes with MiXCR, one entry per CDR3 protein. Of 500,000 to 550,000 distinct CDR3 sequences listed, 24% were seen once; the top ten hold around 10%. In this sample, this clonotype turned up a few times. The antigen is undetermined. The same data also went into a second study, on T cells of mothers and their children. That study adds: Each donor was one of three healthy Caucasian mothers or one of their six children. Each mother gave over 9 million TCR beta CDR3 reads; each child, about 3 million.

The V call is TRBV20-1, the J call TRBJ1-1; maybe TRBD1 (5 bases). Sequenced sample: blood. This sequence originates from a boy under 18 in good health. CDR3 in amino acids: CSAPAGFNEAFF. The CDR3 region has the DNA TGCAGTGCACCAGCAGGGTTTAATGAAGCTTTCTTT.